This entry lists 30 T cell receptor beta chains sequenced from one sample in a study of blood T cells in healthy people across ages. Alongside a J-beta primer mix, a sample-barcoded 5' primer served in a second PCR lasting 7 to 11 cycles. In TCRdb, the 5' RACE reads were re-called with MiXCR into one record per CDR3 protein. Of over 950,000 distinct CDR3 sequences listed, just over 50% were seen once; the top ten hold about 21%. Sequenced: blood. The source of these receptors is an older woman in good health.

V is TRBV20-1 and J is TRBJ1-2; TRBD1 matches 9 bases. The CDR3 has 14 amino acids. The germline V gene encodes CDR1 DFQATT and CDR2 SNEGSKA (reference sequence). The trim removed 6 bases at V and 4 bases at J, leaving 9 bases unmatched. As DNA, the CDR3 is TGCAGTGCGTCTACCGGGACAGGGATCTATGGCTACACCTTC. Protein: CSASTGTGIYGYTF.

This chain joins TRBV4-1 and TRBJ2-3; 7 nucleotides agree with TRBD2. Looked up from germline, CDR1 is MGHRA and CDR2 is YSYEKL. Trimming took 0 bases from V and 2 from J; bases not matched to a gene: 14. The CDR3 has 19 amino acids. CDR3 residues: CASSQDQVFRDYLTDTQYF. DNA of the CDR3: TGCGCCAGCAGCCAAGATCAAGTCTTCCGGGACTACCTCACAGATACGCAGTATTTT.

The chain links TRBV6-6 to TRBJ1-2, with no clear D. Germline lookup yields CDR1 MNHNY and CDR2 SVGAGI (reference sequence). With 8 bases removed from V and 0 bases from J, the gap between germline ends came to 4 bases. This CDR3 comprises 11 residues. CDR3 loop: CASAANYGYTF. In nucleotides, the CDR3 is TGTGCCAGCGCAGCTAACTATGGCTACACCTTC.

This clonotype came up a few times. For the CDR3, the DNA is TGTGCCAGCAGTGGACTCGTGGGGGGAGATACGCAGTATTTT. Encoded protein: CASSGLVGGDTQYF. The chain employs TRBV2 and TRBJ2-3; TRBD2 might be the D (6 bases). The CDR3 is 14 residues long. In germline, CDR1 is SNHLY, CDR2 FYNNEI. The V end lost 4 bases, the J end lost 5 bases, and 13 bases lay between the germline ends. The full variable domain, rest sourced from reference TRBV2 and TRBJ2-3, is EPEVTQTPSHQVTQMGQEVILRCVPISNHLYFYWYRQILGQKVEFLVSFYNNEISEKSEIFDDQFSVERPDGSNFTLKIRSTKLEDSAMYFCASSGLVGGDTQYFGPGTRLTVL.

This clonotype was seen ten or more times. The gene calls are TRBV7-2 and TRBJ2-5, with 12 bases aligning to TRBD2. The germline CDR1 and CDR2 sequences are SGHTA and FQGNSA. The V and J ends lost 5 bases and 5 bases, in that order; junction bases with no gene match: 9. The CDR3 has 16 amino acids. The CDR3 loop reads CASSPSTSGRWETQYF. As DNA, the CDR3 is TGTGCCAGCAGCCCCAGTACTAGCGGGAGGTGGGAGACCCAGTACTTC.

The CDR3 DNA is TGTGCCAGCCAAAAATGGACTAGCGGGAGGAGGGGCACCGGGGAGCTGTTTTTT. As protein: CASQKWTSGRRGTGELFF. V gene TRBV6-1 combines with J gene TRBJ2-2, with TRBD2 identical over 14 bases. Germline V gene lookup returns CDR1 MNHNS and CDR2 SASEGT. This CDR3 has 18 residues. V lost 8 bases to trimming and J lost 4 bases; unmatched junction nucleotides: 12.

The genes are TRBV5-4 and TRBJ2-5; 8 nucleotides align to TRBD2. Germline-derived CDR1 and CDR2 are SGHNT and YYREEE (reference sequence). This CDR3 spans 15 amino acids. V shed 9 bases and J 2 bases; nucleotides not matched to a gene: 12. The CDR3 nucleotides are TGTGCCACACACGTGATAGCGGGAAATCAAGAGACCCAGTACTTC. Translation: CATHVIAGNQETQYF.

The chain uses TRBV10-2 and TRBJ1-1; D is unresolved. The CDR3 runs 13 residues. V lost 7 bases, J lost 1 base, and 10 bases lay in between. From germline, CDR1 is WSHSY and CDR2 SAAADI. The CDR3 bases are TGCGCCAGCACCGTTCATAGGAACACTGAAGCTTTCTTT. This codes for CASTVHRNTEAFF.

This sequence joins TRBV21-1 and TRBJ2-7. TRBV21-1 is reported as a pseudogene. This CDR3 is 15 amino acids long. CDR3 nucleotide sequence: TGTGCCAGCAGCAAAGGTGGCGGACGGTCCTACGAGCAGTACTTC. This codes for CASSKGGGRSYEQYF.

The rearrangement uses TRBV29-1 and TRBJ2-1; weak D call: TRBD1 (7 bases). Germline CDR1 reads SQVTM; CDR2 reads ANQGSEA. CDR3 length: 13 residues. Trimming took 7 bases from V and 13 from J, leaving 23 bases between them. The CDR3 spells CSALQGRQETQFF. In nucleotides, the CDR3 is TGCAGCGCCCTACAGGGGAGGCAAGAGACCCAGTTCTTC.

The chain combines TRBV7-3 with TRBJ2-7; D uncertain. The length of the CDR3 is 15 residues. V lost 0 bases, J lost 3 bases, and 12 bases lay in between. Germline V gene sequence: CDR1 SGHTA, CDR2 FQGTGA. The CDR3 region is CASSLTPAAGYEQYF. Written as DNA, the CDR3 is TGTGCCAGCAGCTTAACTCCAGCCGCAGGCTACGAGCAGTACTTC.

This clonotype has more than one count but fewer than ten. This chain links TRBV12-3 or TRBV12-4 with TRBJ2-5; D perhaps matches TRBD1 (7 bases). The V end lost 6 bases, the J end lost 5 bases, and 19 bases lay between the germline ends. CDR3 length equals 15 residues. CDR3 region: CASRHTGDGGETQYF. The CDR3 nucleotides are TGTGCCAGCAGGCATACAGGGGATGGGGGGGAGACCCAGTACTTC.

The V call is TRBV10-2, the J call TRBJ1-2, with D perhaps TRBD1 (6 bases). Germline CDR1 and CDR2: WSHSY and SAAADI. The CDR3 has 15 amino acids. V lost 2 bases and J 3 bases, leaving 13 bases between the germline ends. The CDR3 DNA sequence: TGCGCCAGCAGTGAGGTTGGTGGGGGCGACTATGGCTACACCTTC. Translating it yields CASSEVGGGDYGYTF.

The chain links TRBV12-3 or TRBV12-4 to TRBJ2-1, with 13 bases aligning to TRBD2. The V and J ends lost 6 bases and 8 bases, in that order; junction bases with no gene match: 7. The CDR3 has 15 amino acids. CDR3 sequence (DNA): TGTGCCAGCAGGCCCGGACTAGCGGGAGCGTATGAGCAGTTCTTC. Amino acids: CASRPGLAGAYEQFF.

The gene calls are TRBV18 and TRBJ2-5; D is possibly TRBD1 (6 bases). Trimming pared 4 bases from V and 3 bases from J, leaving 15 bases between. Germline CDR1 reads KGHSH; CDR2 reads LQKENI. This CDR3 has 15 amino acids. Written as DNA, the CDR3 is TGTGCCAGCTCACACAAGGACAGAGTTAAAGAGACCCAGTACTTC. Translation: CASSHKDRVKETQYF.

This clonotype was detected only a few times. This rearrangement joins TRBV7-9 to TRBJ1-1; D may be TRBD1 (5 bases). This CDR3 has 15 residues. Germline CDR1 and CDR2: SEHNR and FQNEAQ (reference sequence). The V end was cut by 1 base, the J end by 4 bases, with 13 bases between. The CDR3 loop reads CASSLGGRAATEAFF. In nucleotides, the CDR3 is TGTGCCAGCAGCTTAGGCGGCAGGGCGGCCACTGAAGCTTTCTTT.

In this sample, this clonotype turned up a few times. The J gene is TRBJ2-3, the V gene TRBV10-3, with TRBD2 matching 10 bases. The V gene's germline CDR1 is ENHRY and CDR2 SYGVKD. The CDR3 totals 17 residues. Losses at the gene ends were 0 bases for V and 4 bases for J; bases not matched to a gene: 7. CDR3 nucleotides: TGTGCCATCAGTGAGTCGTCTAGCGGGAGTCGGCCAGATACGCAGTATTTT. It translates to CAISESSSGSRPDTQYF.

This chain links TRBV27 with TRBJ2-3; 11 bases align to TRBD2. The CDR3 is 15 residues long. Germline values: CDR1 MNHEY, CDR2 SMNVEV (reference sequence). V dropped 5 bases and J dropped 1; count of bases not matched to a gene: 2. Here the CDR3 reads CASSHSGRGTDTQYF. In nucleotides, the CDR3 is TGTGCCAGCAGTCATAGCGGGAGGGGCACAGATACGCAGTATTTT.

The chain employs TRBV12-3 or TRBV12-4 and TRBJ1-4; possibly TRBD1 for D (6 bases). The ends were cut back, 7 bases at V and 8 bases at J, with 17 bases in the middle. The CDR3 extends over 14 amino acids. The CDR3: CASTNRAAVEKLFF. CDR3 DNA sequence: TGTGCCAGCACCAACAGGGCGGCGGTCGAAAAACTGTTTTTT.

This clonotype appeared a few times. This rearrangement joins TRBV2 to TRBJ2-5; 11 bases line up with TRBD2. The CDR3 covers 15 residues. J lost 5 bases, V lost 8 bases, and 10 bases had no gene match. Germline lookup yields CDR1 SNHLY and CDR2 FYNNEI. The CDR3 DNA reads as TGTGCCAGCCAGAAAACCGGGACTAGCGGTGAGACCCAGTACTTC. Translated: CASQKTGTSGETQYF. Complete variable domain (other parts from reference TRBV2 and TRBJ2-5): EPEVTQTPSHQVTQMGQEVILRCVPISNHLYFYWYRQILGQKVEFLVSFYNNEISEKSEIFDDQFSVERPDGSNFTLKIRSTKLEDSAMYFCASQKTGTSGETQYFGPGTRLLVL.

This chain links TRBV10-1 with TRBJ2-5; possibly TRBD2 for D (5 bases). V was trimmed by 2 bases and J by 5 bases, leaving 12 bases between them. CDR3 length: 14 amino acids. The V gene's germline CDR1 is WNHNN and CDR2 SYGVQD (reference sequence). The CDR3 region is CASSERTGTETQYF. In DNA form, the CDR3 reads TGCGCCAGCAGTGAGAGGACGGGAACGGAGACCCAGTACTTC.

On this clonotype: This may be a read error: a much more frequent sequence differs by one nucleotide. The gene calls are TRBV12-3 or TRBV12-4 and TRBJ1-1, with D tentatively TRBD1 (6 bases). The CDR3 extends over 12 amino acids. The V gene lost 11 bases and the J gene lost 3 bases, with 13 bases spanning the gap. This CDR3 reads CAGSQGYTEAFF. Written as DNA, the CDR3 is TGTGCCGGCTCACAGGGATACACTGAAGCTTTCTTT.

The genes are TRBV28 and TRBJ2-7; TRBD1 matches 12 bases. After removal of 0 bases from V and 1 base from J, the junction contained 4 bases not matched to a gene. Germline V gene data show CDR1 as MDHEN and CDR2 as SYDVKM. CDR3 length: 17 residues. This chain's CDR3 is CASSLWGTGGGSYEQYF. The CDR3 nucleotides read TGTGCCAGCAGTTTATGGGGGACAGGGGGCGGGTCCTACGAGCAGTACTTC.

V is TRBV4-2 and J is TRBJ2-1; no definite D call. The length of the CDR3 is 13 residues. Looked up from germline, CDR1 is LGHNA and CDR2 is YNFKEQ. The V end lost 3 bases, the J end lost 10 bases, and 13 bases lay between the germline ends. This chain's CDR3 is CASSHPLGAEQFF. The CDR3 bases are TGTGCCAGCAGCCATCCCCTTGGAGCAGAGCAGTTCTTC.

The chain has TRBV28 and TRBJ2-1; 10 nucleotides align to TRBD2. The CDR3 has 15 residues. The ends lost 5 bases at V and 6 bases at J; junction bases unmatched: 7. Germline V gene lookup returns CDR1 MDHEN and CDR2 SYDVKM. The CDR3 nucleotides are TGTGCCAGCAGTCCGTGGACTAGCGGCCTCAATGAGCAGTTCTTC. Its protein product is CASSPWTSGLNEQFF.

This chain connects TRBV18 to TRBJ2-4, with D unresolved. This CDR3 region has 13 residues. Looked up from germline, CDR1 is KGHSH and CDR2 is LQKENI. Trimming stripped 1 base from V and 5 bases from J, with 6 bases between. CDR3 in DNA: TGTGCCAGCTCACCACTCCCCCAAAACATTCAGTACTTC. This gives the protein CASSPLPQNIQYF. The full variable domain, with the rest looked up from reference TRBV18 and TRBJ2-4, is NAGVMQNPRHLVRRRGQEARLRCSPMKGHSHVYWYRQLPEEGLKFMVYLQKENIIDESGMPKERFSAEFPKEGPSILRIQQVVRGDSAAYFCASSPLPQNIQYFGAGTRLSVL.

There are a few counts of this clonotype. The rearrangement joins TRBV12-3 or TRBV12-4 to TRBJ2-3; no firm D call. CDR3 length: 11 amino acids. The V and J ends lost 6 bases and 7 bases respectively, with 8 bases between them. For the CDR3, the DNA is TGTGCCAGCAGCCCCTTTTATACGCAGTATTTT. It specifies CASSPFYTQYF.

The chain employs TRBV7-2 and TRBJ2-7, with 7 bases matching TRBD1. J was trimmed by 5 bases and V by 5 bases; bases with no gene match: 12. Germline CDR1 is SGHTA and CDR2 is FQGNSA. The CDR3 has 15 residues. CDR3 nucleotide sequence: TGTGCCAGCAGCGGGGCCGAGACAGGGTTCCACGAGCAGTACTTC. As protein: CASSGAETGFHEQYF.

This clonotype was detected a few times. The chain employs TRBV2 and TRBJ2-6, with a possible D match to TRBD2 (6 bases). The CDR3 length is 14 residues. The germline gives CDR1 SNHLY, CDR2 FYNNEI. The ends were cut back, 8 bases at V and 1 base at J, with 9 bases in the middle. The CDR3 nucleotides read TGTGCCAGCGGAGGGGATTCTGGGGCCAACGTCCTGACTTTC. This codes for CASGGDSGANVLTF.

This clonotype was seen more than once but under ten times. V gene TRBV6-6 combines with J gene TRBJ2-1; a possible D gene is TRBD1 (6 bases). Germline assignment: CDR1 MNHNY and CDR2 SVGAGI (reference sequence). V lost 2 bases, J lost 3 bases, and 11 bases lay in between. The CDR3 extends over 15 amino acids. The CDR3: CASSYKGQSYNEQFF. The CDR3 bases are TGTGCCAGCAGTTACAAGGGACAAAGCTACAATGAGCAGTTCTTC.